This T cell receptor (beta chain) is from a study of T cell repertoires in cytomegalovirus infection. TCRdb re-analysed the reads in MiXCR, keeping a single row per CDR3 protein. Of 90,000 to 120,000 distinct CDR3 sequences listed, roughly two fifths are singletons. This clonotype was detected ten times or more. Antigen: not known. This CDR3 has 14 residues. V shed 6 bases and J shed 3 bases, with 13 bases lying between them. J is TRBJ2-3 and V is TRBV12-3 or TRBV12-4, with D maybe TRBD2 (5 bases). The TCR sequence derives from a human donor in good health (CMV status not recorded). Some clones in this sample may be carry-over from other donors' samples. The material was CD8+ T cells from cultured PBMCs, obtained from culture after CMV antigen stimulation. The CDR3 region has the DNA TGTGCCAGCAGCGCGGGCCCGATGACAGATACGCAGTATTTT. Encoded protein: CASSAGPMTDTQYF.